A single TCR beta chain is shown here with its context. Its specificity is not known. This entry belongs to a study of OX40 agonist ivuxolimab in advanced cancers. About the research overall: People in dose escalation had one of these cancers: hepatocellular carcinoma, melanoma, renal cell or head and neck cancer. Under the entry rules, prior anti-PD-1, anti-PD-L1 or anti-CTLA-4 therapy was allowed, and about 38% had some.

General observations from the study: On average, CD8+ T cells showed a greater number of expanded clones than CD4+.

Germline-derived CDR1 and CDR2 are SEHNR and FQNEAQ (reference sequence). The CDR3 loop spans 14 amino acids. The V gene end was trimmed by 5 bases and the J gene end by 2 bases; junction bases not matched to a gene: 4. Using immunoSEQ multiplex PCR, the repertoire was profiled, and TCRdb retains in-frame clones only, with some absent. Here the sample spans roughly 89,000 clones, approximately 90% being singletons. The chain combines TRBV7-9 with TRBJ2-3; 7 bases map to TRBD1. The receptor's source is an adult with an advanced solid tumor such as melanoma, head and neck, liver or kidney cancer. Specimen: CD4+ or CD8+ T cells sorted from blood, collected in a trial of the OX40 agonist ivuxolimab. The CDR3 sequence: CASSKTGATDTQYF. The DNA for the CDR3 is TGTGCCAGCAGCAAAACAGGGGCCACAGATACGCAGTATTTT.